This is a list of T cell receptor beta chains from one sample in a study of blood T cell repertoires in COVID-19. Sequenced by immunoSEQ multiplex PCR; TCRdb stores in-frame clones only, minus some. The sample contains 290,000 or so clones, roughly 86% of which appear only once. Sequenced input: PBMCs or T cells enriched from blood (not recorded which). The receptors come from a woman between 18 and 29 years old who had recovered from COVID-19. The CDR3 runs from the conserved cysteine through the conserved F or W. The D gene is left open where the match is weak. Not every row has a clone size; where given, it reads once, few, many or a size class.

D: -
V: TRBV30
length: 13
size: -
J: TRBJ1-5
CDR3: CAGDGGGNQPQHF
DNA: TGTGCCGGAGACGGCGGGGGTAATCAGCCCCAGCATTTT

D: -
V: TRBV7-6
length: 12
size: -
J: TRBJ1-6
CDR3: CASSSSNSPLHF
DNA: TGTGCCAGCAGCTCCTCCAATTCACCCCTCCACTTT

D: -
V: TRBV29-1
length: 13
size: -
J: TRBJ2-5
CDR3: CSVELPVQETQYF
DNA: TGCAGCGTTGAGCTTCCAGTCCAAGAGACCCAGTACTTC

D: -
V: TRBV7-2
length: 14
size: -
J: TRBJ1-1
CDR3: CASSLNPGSTEAFF
DNA: TGTGCCAGCAGCTTAAATCCAGGTTCCACTGAAGCTTTCTTT

D: -
V: TRBV7-9
length: 14
size: -
J: TRBJ2-2
CDR3: CATSSEPNTGELFF
DNA: TGTGCCACTTCTAGCGAACCGAACACCGGGGAGCTGTTTTTT

D: -
V: TRBV18
length: 14
size: -
J: TRBJ1-4
CDR3: CASSPPENSEKLFF
DNA: TGTGCCAGCTCACCACCGGAGAATAGTGAAAAACTGTTTTTT

D: TRBD2
V: TRBV2
length: 15
size: -
J: TRBJ2-3
CDR3: CASSEILANTDTQYF
DNA: TGTGCCAGCAGTGAAATACTAGCGAACACAGATACGCAGTATTTT

D: -
V: TRBV18
length: 14
size: few
J: TRBJ1-2
CDR3: CASSGTQTNYGYTF
DNA: TGTGCCAGCTCCGGTACTCAAACGAACTATGGCTACACCTTC

D: -
V: TRBV5-1
length: 15
size: -
J: TRBJ2-1
CDR3: CASSLIGGIENEQFF
DNA: TGCGCCAGCAGCTTGATAGGAGGGATCGAGAATGAGCAGTTCTTC

D: -
V: TRBV19
length: 12
size: -
J: TRBJ1-2
CDR3: CASMGGNYGYTF
DNA: TGTGCCAGTATGGGGGGAAACTATGGCTACACCTTC

D: -
V: TRBV4-1
length: 15
size: -
J: TRBJ1-1
CDR3: CASSQPTGTLTEAFF
DNA: TGCGCCAGCAGCCAACCAACCGGGACACTCACTGAAGCTTTCTTT

D: -
V: TRBV18
length: 17
size: -
J: TRBJ1-4
CDR3: CASSPRSLVTTNEKLFF
DNA: TGTGCCAGCTCACCGAGATCCCTAGTCACAACTAATGAAAAACTGTTTTTT

D: -
V: TRBV4-1
length: 14
size: -
J: TRBJ2-3
CDR3: CASSQQTSTDTQYF
DNA: TGCGCCAGCAGCCAGCAGACTAGCACAGATACGCAGTATTTT